Each of the 28 T cell receptor beta chains below was sequenced from the same sample in a study of T cell repertoires in ileal Crohn's disease. This table comes from immunoSEQ multiplex PCR, and its TCRdb copy is limited to in-frame clones, with some not included. Seen here are thousands of clones, approximately 96% observed once, and the top ten hold approximately 0.2%. Sequences were obtained from ileal tissue. The receptors shown here come from an adult with Crohn's disease.

The chain combines TRBV14 with TRBJ2-7; TRBD1 aligns across 11 bases. The CDR3 sequence is 17 residues long. CDR1 SGHDN and CDR2 FVKESK come from the germline V gene. V was clipped by 4 bases and J by 3 bases; unmatched bases: 11. The CDR3 sequence: CASSPGTGGFFFYEQYF. The CDR3 DNA follows: TGTGCCAGCAGCCCCGGGACAGGGGGGTTTTTTTTCTACGAGCAGTACTTC.

This chain uses TRBV7-2 with TRBJ2-7, with D possibly TRBD1 on 6 matching bases. From germline, CDR1 is SGHTA and CDR2 FQGNSA. This CDR3 spans 15 amino acids. The V end lost 2 bases, the J end lost 3 bases, and 14 bases lay between the germline ends. CDR3: CASSLSGPGDYEQYV. The DNA for the CDR3 is TGTGCCAGCAGCTTATCTGGTCCAGGGGACTACGAGCAGTACGTC.

This chain connects TRBV25-1 to TRBJ2-1; tentatively, D is TRBD2 (5 bases). Trimming removed 1 base at V and 9 bases at J, with 10 bases between. The CDR3 runs to 13 residues. Germline V gives CDR1 MGHDK, CDR2 SYGVNS. CDR3 residues: CASSELTAGEQFF. CDR3 in DNA: TGTGCCAGCAGTGAATTAACGGCGGGTGAGCAGTTCTTC.

V gene TRBV12-2 combines with J gene TRBJ2-1; the table's D call, TRBD1, has no DNA check behind it. TRBV12-2 is reported as a pseudogene. The CDR3 has 15 amino acids. The CDR3, as DNA: TGTGCAAGTCGCGATGAGGGACAGATAAACAATGAGCAGTTCTTC. Amino acids: CASRDEGQINNEQFF.

The CDR3 sequence: CASRGDTGGRSGPQHF. Here the CDR3 DNA reads TGTGCCAGCAGGGGAGATACAGGGGGAAGGAGTGGGCCCCAGCATTTT. The chain carries TRBV2 and TRBJ1-5; 8 bases fit TRBD1. Germline CDR1 and CDR2: SNHLY and FYNNEI. The CDR3 spans 16 residues. The V segment lost 6 bases and the J segment 9 bases; nucleotides outside the gene matches: 16.

This chain joins TRBV6-5 and TRBJ1-3; D not certain. The V and J ends lost 6 bases and 6 bases respectively, with 15 bases between them. Germline CDR1 reads MNHEY; CDR2 reads SVGAGI. The CDR3 sequence is 14 residues long. CDR3 region: CASRLQQTINTIYF. The DNA for the CDR3 is TGTGCCAGCAGGCTACAGCAAACGATAAACACCATATATTTT.

The chain has TRBV2 and TRBJ2-1; 9 nucleotides agree with TRBD2. J gave up 9 bases and V 7 bases, and 10 bases lay outside the gene matches. CDR1 is SNHLY, CDR2 FYNNEI, per germline. The CDR3 is 14 amino acids. The CDR3 DNA is TGTGCCAGCAAGCAGCGGGGGGACGGGGGTGAGCAGTTCTTC. Translation: CASKQRGDGGEQFF. The entire variable domain, with the rest obtained from reference TRBV2 and TRBJ2-1, is as follows: EPEVTQTPSHQVTQMGQEVILRCVPISNHLYFYWYRQILGQKVEFLVSFYNNEISEKSEIFDDQFSVERPDGSNFTLKIRSTKLEDSAMYFCASKQRGDGGEQFFGPGTRLTVL.

The chain is built from TRBV28 and TRBJ2-2; D is possibly TRBD1 (8 bases). Trimming pared 7 bases from V and 5 bases from J, leaving 14 bases between. This CDR3 region has 14 residues. CDR1 MDHEN and CDR2 SYDVKM come from the germline V gene. CDR3 sequence (DNA): TGTGCCAGCAAAGGACAGGGAGGGACCGGGGAGCTGTTTTTT. It yields the protein CASKGQGGTGELFF.

The chain is built from TRBV5-4 and TRBJ2-3, with 8 bases fitting TRBD2. The CDR3 contains 16 residues. V lost 4 bases to trimming and J lost 1 base; unmatched junction nucleotides: 8. Germline-derived CDR1 and CDR2 are SGHNT and YYREEE (reference sequence). The CDR3 here is CASSQLAGRGTDTQYF. Here the CDR3 DNA reads TGTGCCAGCAGCCAATTAGCGGGGAGAGGCACAGATACGCAGTATTTT.

The chain uses TRBV5-6 and TRBJ1-1, with 7 bases aligning to TRBD1. This CDR3 comprises 15 residues. The J segment lost 7 bases and the V segment lost 4 bases, leaving 13 bases of the junction unmatched. Germline values: CDR1 SGHDT, CDR2 YYEEEE. This CDR3 reads CASSPLGGTANEAFF. The CDR3 DNA reads TGTGCCAGCAGCCCACTTGGTGGGACAGCTAATGAAGCTTTCTTT.

The chain uses TRBV30 and TRBJ1-5; possible D gene TRBD1, 5 bases. Germline V gives CDR1 GTSNPN, CDR2 SVGIG (reference sequence). Trimming removed 4 bases from V and 6 bases from J, with 19 bases in between. The CDR3 contains 15 residues. The CDR3 DNA reads TGTGCCTGGAAACCGGGGCCGGGGGTTAGTCAGCCCCAGCATTTT. Amino acid sequence: CAWKPGPGVSQPQHF.

The genes are TRBV7-8 and TRBJ2-5; the match to TRBD1 covers 7 bases. Germline CDR1 SGHVS, CDR2 FQNEAQ. The CDR3 is made up of 17 amino acids. The V gene end was trimmed by 4 bases and the J gene end by 2 bases; junction bases not matched to a gene: 13. CDR3 nucleotide sequence: TGTGCCAGCAGCTCCCAGCCGGGGACAGCTAAACAAGAGACCCAGTACTTC. Residues: CASSSQPGTAKQETQYF.

CDR3 in DNA: TGCGCCAGCAGCCATCCCACAGGGGGGGCCTACTACGAGCAGTACGTC. Translated, it gives CASSHPTGGAYYEQYV. The rearrangement links TRBV4-3 to TRBJ2-7, with a tentative D call TRBD1 (8 bases). Germline V lookup: CDR1 LGHNA, CDR2 YSLEER. V shed 3 bases and J shed 3 bases, with 18 bases lying between them. The CDR3 spans 16 residues.

The CDR3 DNA reads as TGTGCCACACGTGCGGGGGGAGACATTCAGTACTTC. Translating gives CATRAGGDIQYF. This chain links TRBV11-2 with TRBJ2-4; 8 bases fit TRBD2. This CDR3 region has 12 residues. The trim removed 10 bases at V and 8 bases at J, leaving 7 bases unmatched. Germline V gene lookup returns CDR1 SGHAT and CDR2 FQNNGV.

The chain combines TRBV5-6 with TRBJ1-2; tentative D call: TRBD1 (6 bases). Germline V gene data show CDR1 as SGHDT and CDR2 as YYEEEE. This CDR3 is built from 14 residues. V shed 4 bases and J shed 8 bases, with 18 bases lying between them. The CDR3 protein is CASSPPQGNKGYTF. DNA for the CDR3: TGTGCCAGCAGCCCCCCACAGGGTAATAAAGGCTACACCTTC.

The rearrangement links TRBV11-3 to TRBJ2-1; maybe TRBD2 (6 bases). The CDR3 is 15 residues long. Germline V CDR1 and CDR2: SGHNT, YENEEA. The ends were cut back, 2 bases at V and 10 bases at J, with 18 bases in the middle. The CDR3 loop reads CASSLRTADSGEQFF. The CDR3 DNA is TGTGCCAGCAGCTTACGTACGGCTGATAGCGGAGAGCAGTTCTTC.

This sequence joins TRBV6-6 and TRBJ1-5; no clear D gene. Germline values: CDR1 MNHNY, CDR2 SVGAGI (reference sequence). The CDR3 extends over 13 amino acids. Trimming removed 0 bases from V and 7 bases from J, with 7 bases in between. The CDR3 nucleotides read TGTGCCAGCAGTTACTCCACAGTCCAGCCCCAGCATTTT. It codes for CASSYSTVQPQHF.

This chain links TRBV28 with TRBJ2-1; the match to TRBD1 covers 7 bases. CDR1 and CDR2 (germline): MDHEN, SYDVKM. V dropped 6 bases and J dropped 8; count of bases not matched to a gene: 10. The CDR3 runs 14 residues. The CDR3, as DNA: TGTGCCAGCAGCCCGGGACAGAGATGGGATGAGCAGTTCTTC. Protein product: CASSPGQRWDEQFF.

CDR3 sequence reads: CASSLSGTGREKLFF. The CDR3, as DNA: TGTGCCAGCAGTCTTTCCGGGACAGGGAGGGAAAAACTGTTTTTT. J is TRBJ1-4 and V is TRBV6-5, with TRBD1 matching 9 bases. Germline V CDR1 and CDR2: MNHEY, SVGAGI. Germline trimming cut 5 bases from V and 8 bases from J; bases unmatched to any gene: 9. The CDR3 is 15 amino acids.

The genes are TRBV7-2 and TRBJ1-1, with D maybe TRBD1 (6 bases). V was clipped by 1 base and J by 0 bases, with 18 bases between them. CDR1 and CDR2 from the germline V gene are SGHTA and FQGNSA. The CDR3 is 18 residues long. The CDR3 reads CASSLETGARGMNTEAFF. The CDR3 DNA follows: TGTGCCAGCAGCTTAGAAACGGGGGCGCGGGGGATGAACACTGAAGCTTTCTTT.

This rearrangement joins TRBV6-5 to TRBJ2-1; maybe TRBD2 (6 bases). The V gene's germline CDR1 is MNHEY and CDR2 SVGAGI. There are 16 residues in the CDR3. V was pared by 1 base and J by 7 bases, with 17 bases between. CDR3 nucleotide sequence: TGTGCCAGCAGTTACTTAGGGACGGGGGTCAGGAATGAGCAGTTCTTC. Translated: CASSYLGTGVRNEQFF.

This rearrangement joins TRBV19 to TRBJ1-2; tentative D call: TRBD1 (6 bases). The CDR3 sequence is 14 residues long. V was cut by 7 bases and J by 7 bases, with 19 bases left in between. Germline CDR1 LNHDA, CDR2 SQIVND (reference sequence). The DNA of the CDR3 is TGTGCCAGTACCGACGGGGGGCAACGGAGTGGCTACACCTTC. Amino acid sequence: CASTDGGQRSGYTF.

This clone was recorded once. V usage is TRBV5-5 and J usage is TRBJ1-2, with no clear D. V gave up 4 bases and J gave up 0 bases, with 10 bases separating them. CDR3 length equals 14 residues. Germline V gene sequence: CDR1 SGHKS, CDR2 YYEKEE (reference sequence). In DNA form, the CDR3 reads TGTGCCAGCAGCCGTGGCGCGGCTAACTATGGCTACACCTTC. Its protein product is CASSRGAANYGYTF.

This clone was seen just once. This chain connects TRBV5-6 to TRBJ1-3; a weak D match, TRBD1 (6 bases). This CDR3 is built from 16 residues. Germline CDR1 reads SGHDT; CDR2 reads YYEEEE. Trimming took off 0 bases at V and 0 bases at J, with 10 bases between the two ends. The chain's CDR3 is CASSLAGHNSGNTIYF. The DNA for the CDR3 is TGTGCCAGCAGCTTGGCGGGACACAACTCTGGAAACACCATATATTTT.

The chain links TRBV11-1 to TRBJ2-2; no clear D. V lost 5 bases and J 3 bases, leaving 16 bases between the germline ends. Germline CDR1 SGHAT, CDR2 FQDESV (reference sequence). This CDR3 spans 16 amino acids. DNA for the CDR3: TGTGCCAGCAGCCCAATCGCAGGTCGAGACACCGGGGAGCTGTTTTTT. This translates into CASSPIAGRDTGELFF.

This clone was seen a single time. The gene calls are TRBV7-9 and TRBJ1-3, with D possibly matching TRBD1 (5 bases). CDR1 and CDR2 from the germline V gene are SEHNR and FQNEAQ (reference sequence). The V gene lost 5 bases and the J gene lost 4 bases, with 12 bases spanning the gap. CDR3 length: 14 amino acids. The chain's CDR3 is CASSLSGGGNTIYF. CDR3 coding DNA: TGTGCCAGCAGCCTCAGTGGGGGGGGAAACACCATATATTTT.

The rearrangement links TRBV5-1 to TRBJ2-1, with D unresolved. V lost 4 bases and J 3 bases, leaving 11 bases between the germline ends. Germline CDR1 reads SGHRS; CDR2 reads YFSETQ. This CDR3 is 14 amino acids long. CDR3 region: CASSRVPDYNEQFF. CDR3 bases: TGCGCCAGCAGCCGCGTACCCGACTACAATGAGCAGTTCTTC.

The chain employs TRBV5-4 and TRBJ2-5, with 10 bases fitting TRBD2. From germline, CDR1 is SGHNT and CDR2 YYREEE (reference sequence). With V trimmed by 1 base and J by 5 bases, 5 bases remained unmatched. CDR3 size: 15 residues. In DNA form, the CDR3 reads TGTGCCAGCAGCTTGAAGCGGGGGGGAGAGGAGACCCAGTACTTC. Its translation is CASSLKRGGEETQYF.